A selection of T cell receptor beta chains follows, all from one sample in a study of OX40 agonist ivuxolimab in advanced cancers. Only in-frame clones appear in the TCRdb table, and some are missing; sequencing was by immunoSEQ multiplex PCR. Of some 15,000 clones listed, more than 75% are singletons. Sequences were derived from CD4+ or CD8+ T cells sorted from blood, sampled in a trial of the OX40 agonist ivuxolimab. Every receptor here comes from an adult with an advanced solid tumor such as melanoma, head and neck, liver or kidney cancer. Both conserved end residues are part of each CDR3.

j_gene	v_gene	CDR3aa
TRBJ2-2	TRBV28	CASSFRINTGELFF
TRBJ1-1	TRBV27	CASSLGGSEAFF
TRBJ2-5	TRBV19	CASSDKETQYF
TRBJ1-1	TRBV19	CASSIGGAEAFF
TRBJ2-7	TRBV4-1	CASSQAPSGGYEQYF
TRBJ2-1	TRBV4-1	CASSQEVVNEQFF
TRBJ2-3	TRBV10-3	CAISEGSAGDLTDTQYF
TRBJ2-2	TRBV27	CASSTLWTGDVGELFF
TRBJ2-7	TRBV2	CASSEAPGGYEQYF
TRBJ1-1	TRBV4-2	CASSQGFTQGGVATEAFF
TRBJ2-6	TRBV19	CASSRDAISGANVLTF
TRBJ1-3	TRBV6-6	CASSYGRVSAGNTIYF
TRBJ2-1	TRBV11-2	CASSLIKRGLDLYNEQFF
TRBJ2-7	TRBV27	CASSYWGDEQYF